The sequence of this T cell receptor beta chain was determined in a study of blood T cell repertoires in COVID-19. CDR1 is MNHEY, CDR2 SVGAGI, per germline. CDR3 length equals 13 residues. Trimming cost V 6 bases and J 6 bases, with 14 bases left between them. Recovered status in Cohort 3 required two negative PCRs, clearance, or symptom resolution. Here immunoSEQ multiplex PCR was the method, and the copy in TCRdb shows in-frame clones only, minus some. Of 330,000 or so clones listed, around nine tenths are singletons. This receptor was obtained from a man under 40 who had recovered from COVID-19. Sequences were obtained from PBMCs or T cells enriched from blood (not recorded which). This sequence joins TRBV6-5 and TRBJ1-2, with D perhaps matching TRBD1 (6 bases). The CDR3: CASRPTGLNGYTF. The CDR3, as DNA: TGTGCCAGCAGGCCTACAGGGCTGAATGGCTACACCTTC.